The T cell receptor (beta chain) described here comes from a study of regulatory T cells in long-lasting Graves disease. Regarding the study as a whole: The study found persistent patients shared more public clonotypes (approximately 2,700) than new patients (over 900). Persistent Graves' patients had lower TCR diversity than newly diagnosed ones.

Only a few counts were recorded for this clonotype. Antigen unknown. The time point: persistent/refractory GD, antithyroid drugs over 5 years with positive TRAb. Isolated PBMC RNA provided the starting material for the TCR library. Combining iRepertoire HTBI primers with Arm-PCR of CDR3 regions, the authors built TCR beta libraries. As processed by the authors: Identified segments across samples numbered about 64 TRBV and over 13 TRBJ. Using its own MiXCR run on the multiplex PCR reads, TCRdb lists one record per CDR3 protein. The V and J calls follow TCRdb's processing rather than the paper's. Among about 470,000 distinct CDR3 sequences listed, around 20% were seen once. Germline CDR1 and CDR2: SGHAT and FQNNGV. The CDR3 is made up of 13 amino acids. V was shortened by 6 bases and J by 2 bases, with 7 bases between the two germline ends.

The rearrangement joins TRBV11-2 to TRBJ2-2, with D perhaps given as TRBD1 or TRBD2 (5 bases each). This sample comprised peripheral blood mononuclear cells (PBMCs), obtained when the disease was refractory, from a patient treated with antithyroid drugs. The clonotype originates from a female donor with Graves disease. The CDR3 is CASSWDNTGELFF. The CDR3 DNA follows: TGTGCCAGCAGTTGGGACAACACCGGGGAGCTGTTTTTT.